This T cell receptor beta chain was sequenced in a study of blood T cell repertoires in COVID-19. V was pared by 1 base and J by 5 bases, with 3 bases of the junction left unmatched. Germline values: CDR1 LGHDT, CDR2 YNNKEL (reference sequence). This CDR3 has 14 amino acids. Data came from immunoSEQ multiplex PCR; TCRdb stores just in-frame clones and leaves some out. The table lists some 150,000 clones, around 80% of them singletons, with approximately 14% in the top ten. Cohort assignment relied on participant-reported clinical history. This sequence joins TRBV3-1 (or the pseudogene TRBV3-2) and TRBJ1-1, with TRBD1 matching over 8 bases. The sequencing sample was made of PBMCs or T cells enriched from blood (not recorded which). The sequence was collected from a man aged 45-60 years who had recovered from COVID-19. CDR3 protein: CASSQAGGRTEAFF. The CDR3 nucleotides are TGTGCCAGCAGCCAAGCAGGGGGCAGGACTGAAGCTTTCTTT.